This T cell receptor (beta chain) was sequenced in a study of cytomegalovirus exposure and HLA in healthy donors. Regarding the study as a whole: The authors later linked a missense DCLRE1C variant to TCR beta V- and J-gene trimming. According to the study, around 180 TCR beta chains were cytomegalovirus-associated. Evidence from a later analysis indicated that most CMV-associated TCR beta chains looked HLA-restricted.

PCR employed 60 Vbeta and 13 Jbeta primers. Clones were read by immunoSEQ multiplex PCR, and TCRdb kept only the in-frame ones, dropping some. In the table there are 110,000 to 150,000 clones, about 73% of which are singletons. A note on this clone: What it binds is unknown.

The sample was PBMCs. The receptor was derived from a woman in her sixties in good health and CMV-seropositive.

CDR3 sequence: CAWGDRGDSPLHF. CDR3 bases: TGTGCCTGGGGGGACAGGGGTGATTCACCCCTCCACTTT. The gene calls are TRBV30 and TRBJ1-6, with TRBD1 identical over 10 bases. V trimming: 5 bases; J trimming: 8 bases; junction bases outside the gene matches: 3. Germline V CDR1 and CDR2: GTSNPN, SVGIG (reference sequence). This CDR3 comprises 13 residues. The complete variable domain, with remaining parts taken from reference TRBV30 and TRBJ1-6, reads SQTIHQWPATLVQPVGSPLSLECTVEGTSNPNLYWYRQAAGRGLQLLFYSVGIGQISSEVPQNLSASRPQDRQFILSSKKLLLSDSGFYLCAWGDRGDSPLHFGNGTRLTVT.